This TCR beta chain was captured by sequencing in a study of monozygotic twins with inflammatory bowel disease. About this clonotype: Its target is not known.

Points from the study as a whole: The study supported no single strong signal or clonotype linked to IBD.

Per germline, CDR1 LNHNV and CDR2 YYDKDF (reference sequence). The CDR3 spans 15 residues. Researchers used template switching to add UMIs featuring a 6-nucleotide sample barcode. TCRalpha and TCRbeta cDNA was put through two nested PCRs of 16 and 9 cycles. TCRdb re-called the 5' RACE reads and gives one entry per CDR3 protein, without DNA. The sample table sets out about 300,000 distinct CDR3 sequences. Sequenced material: blood. This TCR was recovered from a human donor with ulcerative colitis or Crohn's disease, or a healthy co-twin of an affected twin (not recorded which). V gene TRBV15 combines with J gene TRBJ1-2. CDR3 amino acids: CATSTFEGEDYGYTF.